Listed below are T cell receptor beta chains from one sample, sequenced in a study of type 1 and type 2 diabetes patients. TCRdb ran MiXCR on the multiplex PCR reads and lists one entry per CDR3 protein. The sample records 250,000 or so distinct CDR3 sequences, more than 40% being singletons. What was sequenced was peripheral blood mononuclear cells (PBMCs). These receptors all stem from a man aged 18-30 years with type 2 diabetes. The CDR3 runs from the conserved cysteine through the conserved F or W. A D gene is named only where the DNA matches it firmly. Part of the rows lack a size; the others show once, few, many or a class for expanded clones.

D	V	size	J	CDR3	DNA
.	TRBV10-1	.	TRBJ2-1	CAYRLVHKKGHEQFF	TGCGCTTACCGACTGGTACATAAAAAGGGTCACGAGCAGTTCTTC
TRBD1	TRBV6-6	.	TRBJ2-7	CANGDSYEQYF	TGTGCCAACGGGGACAGCTACGAGCAGTACTTC
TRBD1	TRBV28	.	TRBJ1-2	CASTIGGEQGKDGYTF	TGTGCCAGCACCATAGGTGGGGAACAGGGGAAGGATGGCTACACCTTC
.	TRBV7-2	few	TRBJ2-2	CASSLAAGPGTGELFF	TGTGCCAGCAGCTTAGCTGCCGGGCCGGGGACCGGGGAGCTGTTTTTT
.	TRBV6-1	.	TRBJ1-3	CASKGVVGNTIYF	TGTGCCAGCAAGGGGGTAGTGGGGAACACCATATATTTT
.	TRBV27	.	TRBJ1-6	CASSLWQLDSPLRF	TGTGCCAGCAGTTTATGGCAGCTCGATTCACCCCTCCGCTTT
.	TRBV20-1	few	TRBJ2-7	CSARAPGRGYEQYF	TGCAGTGCTAGAGCCCCAGGGCGGGGTTACGAGCAGTACTTC
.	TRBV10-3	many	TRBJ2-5	CAISETGEETQYF	TGTGCCATCAGTGAAACGGGAGAAGAGACCCAGTACTTC
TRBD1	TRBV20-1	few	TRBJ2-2	CSAIRTGGIFTGELFF	TGCAGTGCTATACGAACAGGGGGGATATTCACCGGGGAGCTGTTTTTT
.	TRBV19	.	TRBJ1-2	CASSHRDTDGYTF	TGTGCCAGTAGTCACCGGGACACCGATGGCTACACCTTC
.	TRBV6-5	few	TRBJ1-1	CASSYKAGLTEAFF	TGTGCCAGCAGTTACAAGGCAGGGCTGACTGAAGCTTTCTTT
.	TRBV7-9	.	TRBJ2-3	CASSSPPTGYLTDTQYF	TGTGCCAGCAGCTCACCGCCGACGGGCTACCTCACAGATACGCAGTATTTT
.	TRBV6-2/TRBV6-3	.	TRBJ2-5	CASSPHRRPQETQYF	TGTGCCAGCAGTCCCCACAGGAGGCCTCAAGAGACCCAGTACTTC
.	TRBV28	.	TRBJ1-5	CATSGPNQPQHF	TGTGCCACCTCAGGGCCAAATCAGCCCCAGCATTTT
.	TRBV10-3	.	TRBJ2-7	CAISDGPTGSEQYF	TGTGCCATCAGTGACGGCCCAACCGGCTCCGAGCAGTACTTC
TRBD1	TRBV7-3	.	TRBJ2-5	CASSSAGGPPPQETQYF	TGCGCCAGCAGCTCAGCAGGGGGCCCACCCCCCCAAGAGACCCAGTACTTC
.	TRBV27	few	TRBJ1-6	CASSNGTLWPNSPLHF	TGTGCCAGCAGTAATGGGACCTTATGGCCTAATTCACCCCTCCACTTT
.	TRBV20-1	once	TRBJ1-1	CSAIPGNTEAFF	TGCAGTGCGATTCCGGGGAACACTGAAGCTTTCTTT
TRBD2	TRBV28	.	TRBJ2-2	CGTGGLVGELFF	TGTGGCACGGGAGGCCTAGTCGGGGAGCTGTTTTTT
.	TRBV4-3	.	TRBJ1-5	CASSQSSDQPQHF	TGCGCCAGCAGCCAGAGTAGTGATCAGCCCCAGCATTTT
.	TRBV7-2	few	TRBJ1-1	CASSWAGEAFF	TGTGCCAGCAGCTGGGCAGGGGAAGCTTTCTTT
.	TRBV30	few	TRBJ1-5	CAWSLQGGWQPQHF	TGTGCCTGGAGTCTACAGGGAGGTTGGCAGCCCCAGCATTTT
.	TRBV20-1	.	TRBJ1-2	CSGLSGGYSLDGYTF	TGCAGTGGGTTGTCGGGGGGGTATTCCTTGGATGGCTACACCTTC
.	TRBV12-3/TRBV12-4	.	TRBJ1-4	CASTQGLNYREKLFF	TGTGCCAGCACCCAGGGACTGAATTATAGGGAAAAACTGTTTTTT
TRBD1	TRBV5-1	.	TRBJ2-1	CASRFGRTGGVNEQFF	TGCGCCAGCAGGTTCGGGCGGACAGGGGGAGTCAATGAGCAGTTCTTC